This T cell receptor (beta chain) was retrieved from a study of T-cell memory formation after mild COVID-19. V was shortened by 5 bases and J by 3 bases, with 4 bases between the two germline ends. CDR1 SGHRS and CDR2 YFSETQ come from the germline V gene. This CDR3 spans 11 amino acids. The table lists this clonotype with a few counts. One entry per CDR3 protein results from TCRdb running MiXCR on the 5' RACE reads. This sample has some 180,000 distinct CDR3 sequences, with 18% found just once. The sequence was collected from a man in his late teens or twenties who had mild COVID-19 (a few samples of this study predate the infection). Cell type and time point are not known. This rearrangement joins TRBV5-1 to TRBJ2-3; D is undetermined. Sequencing was done on a sample of PBMCs or a T cell subset sorted from them (not recorded which). The CDR3 reads CASRWTDTQYF. CDR3 DNA sequence: TGCGCCAGCAGATGGACAGATACGCAGTATTTT. The whole variable domain, filled in from reference TRBV5-1 and TRBJ2-3, reads KAGVTQTPRYLIKTRGQQVTLSCSPISGHRSVSWYQQTPGQGLQFLFEYFSETQRNKGNFPGRFSGRQFSNSRSEMNVSTLELGDSALYLCASRWTDTQYFGPGTRLTVL.